This is a list of T cell receptor beta chains from one sample in a study of cytomegalovirus exposure and HLA in healthy donors. The assay was immunoSEQ multiplex PCR, and TCRdb's table has in-frame clones only and misses some. The sample holds roughly 77,000 clones, nearly 80% seen once. The sequenced material came from PBMCs. These receptors originate from a man between 40 and 49 years old in good health and CMV-seronegative. CDR3s leave out the opening cysteine and the closing phenylalanine or tryptophan.

>TRBV11-3
ASSPQGLVYNEQF
>TRBV9
ASSGRLAGALDEQY
>TRBV6-5
ASRRPGQGHNEQF
>TRBV19
ASSYQTSGRGDTQY
>TRBV19
ASSRGTGNRETQY
>TRBV7-8
ASSRGTGYEQY
>TRBV7-8
ASSFTAGGTGELF
>TRBV18
ASSPLMSDNEQF
>TRBV30
AWARDISYGQY
>TRBV5-6
ASSLKAGAEAF
>TRBV4-2
ASSQLQEGSSYNEQF
>TRBV7-3
ASSESGSRDEQF
>TRBV5-6
ASSALRDRGGSEKLF
>TRBV29-1
SVDRLPGGHETQY
>TRBV7-3
ASSTGQGQTSGQAF
>TRBV7-3
ASSLTWPDTQY
>TRBV29-1
SVVGLAGGGETQY
>TRBV30
AWSNPTIRDTQY
>TRBV6-1
ASSIQGTVHEQF
>TRBV10-3
AISYDGDYGYT
>TRBV7-9
ASSLAPQGRVVYGYT
>TRBV27
ASSLGLGADGYT
>TRBV4-3
ASSQGTGELESYEQY
>TRBV9
ASSVVASGSTDTQY
>TRBV13
ASSSRLAGVGEQY
>TRBV30
AWSAGIPYEQY
>TRBV11-2
ASSVNTGGEETQY
>TRBV14
ASSQVRRSDNEQF
>TRBV19
ASNPRGMGGTDTQY
>TRBV5-1
ASRASGSNTGELF
>TRBV7-8
ASSVGTSGTPSYNEQF
>TRBV27
ASGTGERQY
>TRBV28
ASSFSGSRETQY
>TRBV30
AWTAKGAKNTIY
>TRBV6-6
AASQGAEAF
>TRBV29-1
SVTGGKFYEQY
>TRBV7-9
ASSLGGTGNEQY
>TRBV30
AWSVSSGQDTQY
>TRBV27
ASSSPGQGNYEQY
>TRBV27
ASSLRGTDRGGQPQH
>TRBV25-1
ASSDVQGPNSNQPQH
>TRBV9
ASGGSLNYGYT
>TRBV2
ASRSTGNQPQH
>TRBV27
ASSLARGLGDEQY
>TRBV5-4
ASSLGATGELF
>TRBV7-8
ASSPGGPEQF
>TRBV7-2
ASSPNNPRAGAGL
>TRBV5-4
ASSLNRAQGTQY
>TRBV2
ASNPDGYSNQPQH
>TRBV4-2
ASSRRLAASTDTQY
>TRBV6-5
ASSSPLGANYGYT
>TRBV6-1
ASSEGPDYEQY
>TRBV7-9
ASSLRGPQETQY
>TRBV2
ASRDTGGGTEAF
>TRBV19
ASSGVGLNTGANVLT